The clone carrying this T cell receptor (beta chain) was found a few times. They isolated at least 7 million PBMCs from each sample. Total RNA was isolated from each sample in quantities of at least 5.5 micrograms. A second PCR of about 6 to 12 cycles used a sample-barcoded 5' primer and a J-beta primer mix. TCRdb re-called the 5' RACE reads with MiXCR, one entry per CDR3 protein. The sample consists of over 1.5 million distinct CDR3 sequences, less than 50% of them appearing once. Trimming cost V 3 bases and J 5 bases, with 12 bases left between them. The CDR3 has 14 amino acids. Germline CDR1 is KGHSH and CDR2 is LQKENI. These data belong to a study of blood T cells in healthy people across ages.

The sequence was collected from a woman in her thirties or forties in good health. This sequence joins TRBV18 and TRBJ2-3; tentative D call: TRBD1 (6 bases). Material: blood. In DNA, the CDR3 is TGTGCCAGCTCACCTCGGGACAAAGGAGATACGCAGTATTTT. Its protein is CASSPRDKGDTQYF.